These T cell receptor beta chains were read from a single sample in a study of human T cells and chemical hapten exposure. MiXCR, run by TCRdb on the RACE reads, gives a single entry per CDR3 protein. The data contain approximately 60,000 distinct CDR3 sequences, approximately 10% of them singletons. Here the sequenced sample was whole blood, taken in connection with sensitization to the hapten diphenylcyclopropenone (DPC). The receptors stem from a woman in her thirties or forties with alopecia areata. Some clones in this sample may be carry-over from other donors' samples. The CDR3 runs from the conserved cysteine through the conserved F or W. Fields, in order: J gene, V gene, D gene, CDR3 protein. D genes are given only for firm matches.

TRBJ2-6,TRBV6-4,-,CASSDEGSGANVLTF
TRBJ2-6,TRBV29-1,TRBD1,CSVGRGPGANVLTF
TRBJ2-1,TRBV28,-,CASSSAVLPNEQFF
TRBJ2-1,TRBV7-2,-,CASEAGTPAYNEQFF
TRBJ2-2,TRBV9,-,CASSVLDGDTGELFF
TRBJ2-7,TRBV5-1,-,CASSFTGNYEQYF
TRBJ1-1,TRBV10-2,-,CASSDWDSGTEAFF
TRBJ1-1,TRBV29-1,-,CSVDRIMNTEAFF
TRBJ2-4,TRBV28,-,CASGTELAKNIQYF
TRBJ1-4,TRBV18,-,CASSPRTDEKLFF
TRBJ2-7,TRBV6-6,TRBD2,CASSLGRGVYEQYF
TRBJ1-5,TRBV29-1,-,CSVRTGDYQPQHF
TRBJ1-3,TRBV7-6,-,CASSLKFGGTGNTIYF
TRBJ2-1,TRBV18,TRBD2,CASSPPERGGFNEQFF
TRBJ1-4,TRBV9,TRBD1,CASSKMTGSNEKLFF
TRBJ2-3,TRBV7-2,TRBD2,CASSVGGARTDTQYF
TRBJ1-5,TRBV6-6,-,CASSYLSGDQPQHF
TRBJ1-4,TRBV12-3/TRBV12-4,-,CASSFGGPANEKLFF
TRBJ2-2,TRBV5-1,-,CASSSFQGSTGELFF
TRBJ1-1,TRBV7-2,-,CASSLQAMNTEAFF
TRBJ2-5,TRBV7-2,-,CASSLGGGETQYF
TRBJ2-1,TRBV5-1,-,CASSSRRIDNEQFF
TRBJ2-5,TRBV7-2,TRBD1,CASSFRDRGRETQYF
TRBJ1-2,TRBV29-1,-,CSVPDSTNYGYTF
TRBJ2-7,TRBV6-5,-,CASRADRWVTYEQYF
TRBJ1-1,TRBV5-1,-,CASTLSPNTEAFF
TRBJ2-3,TRBV5-4,TRBD2,CASSLALAGTDTQYF
TRBJ2-1,TRBV5-6,TRBD1,CASSWDRNNEQFF
TRBJ1-2,TRBV3-1,-,CASSQVQGSYGYTF
TRBJ1-1,TRBV12-3/TRBV12-4,-,CASSLTWDTEAFF
TRBJ2-2,TRBV7-2,TRBD2,CASSLRVAGVKTGELFF